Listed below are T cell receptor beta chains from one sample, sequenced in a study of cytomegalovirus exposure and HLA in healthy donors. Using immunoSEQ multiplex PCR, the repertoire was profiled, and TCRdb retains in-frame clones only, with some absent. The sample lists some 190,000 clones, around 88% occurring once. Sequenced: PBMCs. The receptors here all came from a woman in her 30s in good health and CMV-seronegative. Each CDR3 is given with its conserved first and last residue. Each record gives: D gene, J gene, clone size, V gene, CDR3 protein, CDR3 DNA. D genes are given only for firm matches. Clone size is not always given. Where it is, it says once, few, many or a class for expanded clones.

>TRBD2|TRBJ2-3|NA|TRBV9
CASSVVGTSGTDTQYF
TGTGCCAGCAGCGTAGTGGGGACTAGCGGCACAGATACGCAGTATTTT
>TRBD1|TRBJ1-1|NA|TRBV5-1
CASSPGQGSTEAFF
TGCGCCAGCAGCCCAGGACAGGGATCCACTGAAGCTTTCTTT
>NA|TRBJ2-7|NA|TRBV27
CASSLGLEYEQYF
TGTGCCAGCAGTTTAGGTCTAGAGTACGAGCAGTACTTC
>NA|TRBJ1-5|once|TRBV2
CASSGDTGLQPQHF
TGTGCCAGCAGTGGTGACACAGGGCTTCAGCCCCAGCATTTT
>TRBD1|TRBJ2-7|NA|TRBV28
CASSPRWTGPSRPSSYEQYF
TGTGCCAGCAGTCCACGATGGACAGGACCGAGCCGACCGAGCTCCTACGAGCAGTACTTC
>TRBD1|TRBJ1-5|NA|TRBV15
CATSGTGTGGNQPQHF
TGTGCCACCAGCGGAACCGGGACAGGGGGCAATCAGCCCCAGCATTTT
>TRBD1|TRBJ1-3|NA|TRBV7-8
CASSLFGDSRFSGNTIYF
TGTGCCAGCAGCTTATTTGGGGACAGCCGCTTCTCTGGAAACACCATATATTTT
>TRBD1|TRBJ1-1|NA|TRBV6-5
CASTRGQGDTEAFF
TGTGCCAGCACCCGAGGACAGGGTGACACTGAAGCTTTCTTT
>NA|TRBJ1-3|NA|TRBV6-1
CASRQWYDSGNTIYF
TGTGCCAGCAGGCAGTGGTACGACTCTGGAAACACCATATATTTT
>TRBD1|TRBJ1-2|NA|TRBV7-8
CASSQRRDRPIYGYTF
TGTGCCAGCAGCCAGCGTCGGGACAGACCTATCTATGGCTACACCTTC
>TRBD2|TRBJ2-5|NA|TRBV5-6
CASSLGLAGGPGETQYF
TGTGCCAGCAGCTTGGGACTAGCGGGGGGGCCGGGTGAGACCCAGTACTTC
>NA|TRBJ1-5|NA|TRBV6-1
CASSDRGDQPQHF
TGTGCCAGCAGTGACCGGGGAGATCAGCCCCAGCATTTT
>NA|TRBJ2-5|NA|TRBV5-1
CASRLTKETQYF
TGCGCCAGCAGACTGACTAAAGAGACCCAGTACTTC
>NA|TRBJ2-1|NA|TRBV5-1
CASSLVPLSSYNEQFF
TGCGCCAGCAGCTTGGTTCCCCTGAGCTCCTACAATGAGCAGTTCTTC
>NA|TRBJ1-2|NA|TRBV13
CASSATGYGYTF
TGTGCCAGCAGCGCAACAGGGTATGGCTACACCTTC
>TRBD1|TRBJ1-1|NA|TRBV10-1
CASSTTGGTEAFF
TGCGCCAGCAGCACCACAGGGGGAACTGAAGCTTTCTTT
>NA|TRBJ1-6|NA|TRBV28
CASSLGGNSPLHF
TGTGCCAGCAGCCTAGGGGGAAATTCACCCCTCCACTTT
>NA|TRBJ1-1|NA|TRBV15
CATSRPLGRGGTEAFF
TGTGCCACCAGCAGACCGCTCGGACGGGGAGGGACTGAAGCTTTCTTT
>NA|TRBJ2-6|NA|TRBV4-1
CASRLNSGANVLTF
TGCGCCAGCAGACTGAATTCGGGGGCCAACGTCCTGACTTTC
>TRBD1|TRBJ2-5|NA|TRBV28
CASRELQGAIRETQYF
TGTGCCAGCAGAGAATTACAGGGGGCCATCCGAGAGACCCAGTACTTC
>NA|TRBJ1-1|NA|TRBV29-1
CSVSTVMNTEAFF
TGCAGCGTGTCGACAGTCATGAACACTGAAGCTTTCTTT
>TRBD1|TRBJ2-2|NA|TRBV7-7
CASSFVPGTGVDSGELFF
TGTGCTAGCAGCTTTGTACCGGGGACAGGTGTTGATAGCGGGGAGCTGTTTTTT
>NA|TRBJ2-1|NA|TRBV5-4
CASSLAGGLANEQFF
TGTGCCAGCAGCTTGGCCGGTGGGCTAGCGAATGAGCAGTTCTTC
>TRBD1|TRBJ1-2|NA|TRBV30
CAWGLGQGIGYGYTF
TGTGCCTGGGGCCTGGGACAGGGTATCGGGTATGGCTACACCTTC
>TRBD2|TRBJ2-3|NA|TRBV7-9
CASSFSGTRRADTQYF
TGTGCCAGCAGCTTTTCTGGGACTAGGAGGGCAGATACGCAGTATTTT
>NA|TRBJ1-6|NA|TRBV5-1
CASSLDQASPLHF
TGCGCCAGCAGCTTGGATCAGGCTTCACCCCTCCACTTT
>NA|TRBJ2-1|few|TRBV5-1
CASSSNPDNEQFF
TGCGCCAGCAGTTCGAACCCGGACAATGAGCAGTTCTTC
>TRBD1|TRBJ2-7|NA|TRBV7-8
CASSSGAGTGSEQYF
TGTGCCAGCAGCTCCGGCGCGGGGACAGGGAGCGAGCAGTACTTC
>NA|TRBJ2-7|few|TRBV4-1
CASSQDIPAPEQYF
TGCGCCAGCAGCCAAGATATACCCGCGCCCGAGCAGTACTTC
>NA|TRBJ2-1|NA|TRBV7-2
CASSLGGGSTYNEQFF
TGTGCCAGCAGCTTAGGTGGGGGGTCTACTTACAATGAGCAGTTCTTC
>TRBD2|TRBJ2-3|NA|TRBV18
CASSPPLASGSTDTQYF
TGTGCCAGCTCACCACCGCTCGCTAGCGGTAGCACAGATACGCAGTATTTT
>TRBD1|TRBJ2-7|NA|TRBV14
CASSQLGQDYEQYF
TGTGCCAGCAGCCAATTAGGACAGGACTACGAGCAGTACTTC
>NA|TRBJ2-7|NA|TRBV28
CASRTRQGGSYEQYF
TGTGCCAGCAGAACGAGACAGGGAGGCTCCTACGAGCAGTACTTC
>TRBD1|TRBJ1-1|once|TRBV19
CASSKTGGETEAFF
TGTGCCAGTAGTAAGACAGGGGGCGAGACTGAAGCTTTCTTT
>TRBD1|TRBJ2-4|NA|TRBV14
CASSRQGQNIQYF
TGTGCCAGCAGCCGACAGGGGCAAAACATTCAGTACTTC
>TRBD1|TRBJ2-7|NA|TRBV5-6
CASRTLRPRRQGKSYEQYF
TGTGCCAGCAGGACCCTGCGCCCGAGAAGACAGGGAAAATCCTACGAGCAGTACTTC
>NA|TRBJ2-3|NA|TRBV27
CASSLAAGLDTQYF
TGTGCCAGCAGTTTAGCCGCGGGGCTGGATACGCAGTATTTT
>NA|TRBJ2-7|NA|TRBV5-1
CASSSGQQREQYF
TGCGCCAGCAGTTCCGGACAGCAGCGCGAGCAGTACTTC
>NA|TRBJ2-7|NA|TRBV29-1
CSVKATGSEQYF
TGCAGCGTTAAAGCTACAGGGTCCGAGCAGTACTTC
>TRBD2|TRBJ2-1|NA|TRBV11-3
CASSTLAGGWDEQFF
TGTGCCAGCAGCACACTAGCGGGGGGTTGGGATGAGCAGTTCTTC
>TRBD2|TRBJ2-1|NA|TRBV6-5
CASSLLWEGPYEQFF
TGTGCCAGCAGTTTGTTGTGGGAGGGCCCCTATGAGCAGTTCTTC
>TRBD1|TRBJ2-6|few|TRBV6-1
CASRTGLGANVLTF
TGTGCCAGCCGGACAGGGTTAGGGGCCAACGTCCTGACTTTC